This TCR beta chain was identified during a study of blood T cell repertoires in COVID-19. Study in general: Collection of acute and convalescent COVID-19 samples took place in the United States, Italy and Spain. Sources were T cells, B-cell-depleted T cells, or PBMCs; the material itself was cDNA or gDNA.

Germline V lookup: CDR1 MGHRA, CDR2 YSYEKL. The CDR3 consists of 16 residues. V was pared by 4 bases and J by 3 bases, with 16 bases between. How the authors handled the data: The authors estimated nucleated cell counts from reference gene primer amplification. Produced via immunoSEQ multiplex PCR; TCRdb's table is partial and in-frame only. V and J calls plus clone size are reproduced from that table; the DNA served to infer D and trimming. The table includes about 110,000 clones, less than 75% detected once. The material sequenced was peripheral blood. The sequence came from a woman in her forties with acute or convalescent COVID-19. This sequence joins TRBV4-1 and TRBJ1-5; maybe TRBD1 (6 bases). This CDR3 is CASSPQGESYNQPQHF. The DNA of the CDR3 is TGCGCCAGCAGCCCACAGGGTGAGTCTTACAATCAGCCCCAGCATTTT.